The source of this T cell receptor (beta chain) is a study of ipilimumab plus nivolumab after autologous stem cell transplantation. Across the whole study: The myeloma group: high-risk transplant-naive, or relapse within 3 years after first autologous transplant.

Starting 14 to 28 days after autologous transplant, ipilimumab 1 mg/kg was given. The V and J ends lost 2 bases and 12 bases respectively, with 14 bases between them. The CDR3 runs to 13 residues. Looked up from germline, CDR1 is MDHEN and CDR2 is SYDVKM. This table comes from immunoSEQ multiplex PCR, and its TCRdb copy is limited to in-frame clones, with some not included. The sample carries tens of thousands of clones, 80% to 95% recorded once. Material: PBMCs, obtained in a trial of ipilimumab plus nivolumab as post-transplant consolidation. The clonotype comes from a male donor with multiple myeloma. This chain connects TRBV28 to TRBJ1-5; D might be TRBD1 (5 bases). Written as DNA, the CDR3 is TGTGCCAGCAGTTTAGGGGCCCAGGGTGTCCAGCATTTT. Protein sequence: CASSLGAQGVQHF. The full variable domain, in which reference TRBV28 and TRBJ1-5 provide the parts outside the CDR3, is DVKVTQSSRYLVKRTGEKVFLECVQDMDHENMFWYRQDPGLGLRLIYFSYDVKMKEKGDIPEGYSVSREKKERFSLILESASTNQTSMYLCASSLGAQGVQHFGDGTRLSIL.